The entry that follows covers one T cell receptor (beta chain) sequence. This record belongs to a study of T cells in Graves' hyperthyroidism and ophthalmopathy. RNA transcripts gave rise to amplified TCR beta CDR3 regions. During a first-round RT-PCR of the TCR CDR3, the HTBI primer set was used. Each CDR3 protein gets one entry after TCRdb re-called the multiplex PCR reads with MiXCR. The table includes approximately 430,000 distinct CDR3 sequences, around a sixth detected once. Under 12 ml fresh peripheral blood yielded the PBMCs. CDR1 is MNHNS and CDR2 is SASEGT in the germline V gene. Deletions cut 5 bases from V and 10 bases from J, with 9 bases between. The CDR3 has 12 amino acids.

Sequencing was done on a sample of blood. The clonotype was recovered from a young woman with Graves' hyperthyroidism. The V call is TRBV6-1, the J call TRBJ1-6; D remains unclear. The CDR3 loop is CASSYRRSPLHF. CDR3 DNA sequence: TGTGCCAGCAGTTATAGAAGGTCACCCCTCCACTTT.